The 21 T cell receptor beta chains listed next were all sequenced from one sample in a study of T cell responses to AZD1222 COVID-19 vaccine. Data came from immunoSEQ multiplex PCR; TCRdb stores just in-frame clones and leaves some out. This sample has 150,000 to 200,000 clones; roughly 94% occur once, and the top ten carry approximately 1.3%. The sequencing here drew on peripheral blood, taken 28 days after the second AZD1222 dose. The receptors stem from an adult who received the AZD1222 COVID-19 vaccine.

The rearrangement links TRBV5-4 to TRBJ1-2; possibly TRBD1 for D (5 bases). In germline, CDR1 is SGHNT, CDR2 YYREEE (reference sequence). CDR3 length: 15 amino acids. V was clipped by 4 bases and J by 4 bases, with 17 bases between them. CDR3 nucleotides: TGTGCCAGCAGCATGGGGGACCACTCTAGCTATGGCTACACCTTC. Translation gives CASSMGDHSSYGYTF.

V gene TRBV5-5 combines with J gene TRBJ2-7; 11 bases map to TRBD2. V was pared by 5 bases and J by 4 bases, with 11 bases of the junction left unmatched. The germline gives CDR1 SGHKS, CDR2 YYEKEE (reference sequence). This CDR3 comprises 16 residues. CDR3 sequence reads: CASRAASGGMWYEQYF. The CDR3 DNA is TGTGCCAGCAGAGCAGCTAGCGGGGGGATGTGGTACGAGCAGTACTTC.

The J gene is TRBJ1-2, the V gene TRBV6-2 or TRBV6-3; no clear D gene. From germline, CDR1 is MNHEY and CDR2 SVGEGT. This CDR3 is 12 amino acids long. Trimming removed 2 bases at V and 9 bases at J, with 10 bases between. Written as DNA, the CDR3 is TGTGCCAGCAGTTACAGGTCCGTAAGCTACACCTTC. As protein: CASSYRSVSYTF.

This rearrangement joins TRBV20-1 to TRBJ2-1; perhaps TRBD2 as D (5 bases). The CDR3 runs to 10 residues. Trimming cost V 6 bases and J 9 bases, with 9 bases left between them. CDR1 and CDR2 (germline): DFQATT, SNEGSKA (reference sequence). CDR3 region: CSAGRAEQFF. The CDR3, as DNA: TGCAGTGCCGGGCGGGCTGAGCAGTTCTTC.

This clone is a singleton in its sample. The chain employs TRBV5-5 and TRBJ1-2; a possible D gene is TRBD1 (5 bases). Looked up from germline, CDR1 is SGHKS and CDR2 is YYEKEE (reference sequence). The CDR3 covers 15 residues. V gave up 1 base and J gave up 4 bases, with 14 bases separating them. CDR3 in DNA: TGTGCCAGCAGCTTGCCAGGGTCCGGGGGCTATGGCTACACCTTC. Its protein product is CASSLPGSGGYGYTF.

With regard to this clone: The germline gene is not matched at one end of the junction; a read error may be the cause. V and J are TRBV14 and TRBJ2-1; D not resolved. The CDR3 is 15 residues long. The germline gives CDR1 SGHDN, CDR2 FVKESK. The CDR3 nucleotides are TGTGCCAGCAGTCAAGATCCCGGGTCCTACAATGAGCAGTTCTTC. Encoded protein: CASSQDPGSYNEQFF.

The V call is TRBV6-5, the J call TRBJ1-2; D gene ambiguous. The germline gives CDR1 MNHEY, CDR2 SVGAGI. The ends were cut back, 3 bases at V and 2 bases at J, with 7 bases in the middle. The CDR3 extends over 13 amino acids. The CDR3 region is CASSYGRNYGYTF. For the CDR3, the DNA is TGTGCCAGCAGTTATGGCCGAAACTATGGCTACACCTTC.

V usage is TRBV4-3 and J usage is TRBJ2-7, with 9 bases fitting TRBD1. CDR1 is LGHNA and CDR2 is YSLEER in the germline V gene. The CDR3 is made up of 14 amino acids. J lost 6 bases, V lost 1 base, and 4 bases had no gene match. The CDR3 bases are TGCGCCAGCAGCCAAGGGACAGGGGTGGGCGAGCAGTACTTC. Amino acids: CASSQGTGVGEQYF.

This chain joins TRBV12-3 or TRBV12-4 and TRBJ2-5, with no clear D. This CDR3 comprises 12 residues. V was cut by 1 base and J by 4 bases, with 4 bases left in between. DNA for the CDR3: TGTGCCAGCAGTTTAGTTAGAGAGACCCAGTACTTC. Its protein is CASSLVRETQYF.

This chain connects TRBV7-2 to TRBJ2-5, with 9 nucleotides matching TRBD2. The CDR3 covers 15 residues. Unmatched junction bases numbered 8, after V lost 4 bases and J lost 5 bases. Germline CDR1 and CDR2: SGHTA and FQGNSA. The CDR3 here is CASSSWGLARETQYF. CDR3 nucleotide sequence: TGTGCCAGCAGCTCCTGGGGACTAGCACGCGAGACCCAGTACTTC.

V and J are TRBV6-1 and TRBJ1-1; the D is unclear. The CDR3 runs to 13 residues. Germline values: CDR1 MNHNS, CDR2 SASEGT. Trimming removed 0 bases at V and 9 bases at J, with 11 bases between. The CDR3 coding sequence is TGTGCCAGCAGTGAAGCCGGCCAAACTAAAGCTTTCTTT. Residues: CASSEAGQTKAFF.

V usage is TRBV5-4 and J usage is TRBJ2-3; TRBD2 matches 11 bases. V shed 4 bases, J shed 2 bases, and the junction held 6 bases outside the gene matches. The CDR3 extends over 16 amino acids. Germline-derived CDR1 and CDR2 are SGHNT and YYREEE (reference sequence). Here the CDR3 reads CASSLGLAALTDTQYF. CDR3 nucleotide sequence: TGTGCCAGCAGCCTGGGACTAGCGGCGCTCACAGATACGCAGTATTTT. The whole variable domain, remainder taken from reference TRBV5-4 and TRBJ2-3, is ETGVTQSPTHLIKTRGQQVTLRCSSQSGHNTVSWYQQALGQGPQFIFQYYREEENGRGNFPPRFSGLQFPNYSSELNVNALELDDSALYLCASSLGLAALTDTQYFGPGTRLTVL.

The chain combines TRBV23-1 with TRBJ1-1; no firm D call. TRBV23-1 is an ORF, and what it does is uncertain. V lost 3 bases and J 6 bases, leaving 11 bases between the germline ends. The CDR3 spans 13 residues. The CDR3 reads CASSQRGCAEAFF. The DNA of the CDR3 is TGCGCCAGCAGTCAGAGAGGTTGCGCTGAAGCTTTCTTT.

The genes are TRBV11-2 and TRBJ1-2; no definite D call. This CDR3 has 12 amino acids. The germline V and J ends were trimmed by 1 base and 5 bases, with 5 bases remaining between them. Per germline, CDR1 SGHAT and CDR2 FQNNGV. The CDR3 bases are TGTGCCAGCAGCTTAGGTGAATATGGCTACACCTTC. This encodes CASSLGEYGYTF.

The V call is TRBV6-2 or TRBV6-3, the J call TRBJ1-1, with D possibly TRBD1 on 5 matching bases. There are 16 residues in the CDR3. Germline loops: CDR1 MNHEY, CDR2 SVGEGT. The ends were cut back, 5 bases at V and 2 bases at J, with 18 bases in the middle. CDR3 nucleotides: TGTGCCAGCAGTCCCCCAGGGATGAAACGCAACACTGAAGCTTTCTTT. As protein: CASSPPGMKRNTEAFF.

The chain joins TRBV5-4 to TRBJ1-4, with a possible D match to TRBD1 (6 bases). Germline CDR1 is SGHNT and CDR2 is YYREEE (reference sequence). The CDR3 is 16 residues long. V lost 3 bases, J lost 4 bases, and 16 bases lay in between. The CDR3 DNA reads as TGTGCCAGCAGCTCTCGGGGGGCAGGGAGTAATGAAAAACTGTTTTTT. Protein: CASSSRGAGSNEKLFF.

The chain employs TRBV7-8 and TRBJ1-1; D is ambiguous. Between the trimmed V and J ends, which lost 5 bases and 0 bases, there was a span of 22 bases. Per germline, CDR1 SGHVS and CDR2 FQNEAQ. The CDR3 extends over 18 amino acids. CDR3 sequence reads: CASSPRGGIPRMNTEAFF. In nucleotides, the CDR3 is TGTGCCAGCAGCCCCCGGGGAGGGATCCCTAGGATGAACACTGAAGCTTTCTTT. Full variable domain (outside the CDR3, taken from reference TRBV7-8 and TRBJ1-1): GAGVSQSPRYKVAKRGQDVALRCDPISGHVSLFWYQQALGQGPEFLTYFQNEAQLDKSGLPSDRFFAERPEGSVSTLKIQRTQQEDSAVYLCASSPRGGIPRMNTEAFFGQGTRLTVV.

The chain is built from TRBV9 and TRBJ2-5, with 10 bases lining up with TRBD1. Losses at the gene ends were 3 bases for V and 4 bases for J; bases not matched to a gene: 9. The CDR3 length is 16 residues. Germline V gives CDR1 SGDLS, CDR2 YYNGEE. The CDR3 DNA reads as TGTGCCAGCAGCGGAAAGACAGGGGGCACGGGAGAGACCCAGTACTTC. Translation gives CASSGKTGGTGETQYF. The full variable domain, completed using reference TRBV9 and TRBJ2-5, is DSGVTQTPKHLITATGQRVTLRCSPRSGDLSVYWYQQSLDQGLQFLIQYYNGEERAKGNILERFSAQQFPDLHSELNLSSLELGDSALYFCASSGKTGGTGETQYFGPGTRLLVL.

This rearrangement joins TRBV5-1 to TRBJ1-6, with TRBD1 identical over 12 bases. Trimming cost V 4 bases and J 6 bases; bases outside gene matches: 8. The germline V gene has CDR1 SGHRS and CDR2 YFSETQ. The CDR3 contains 17 residues. DNA for the CDR3: TGCGCCAGCAGCCAACCGGGACAGGGGGCCGGTAATTCACCCCTCCACTTT. It specifies CASSQPGQGAGNSPLHF.

The gene calls are TRBV27 and TRBJ1-2; D might be TRBD1 (5 bases). With 6 bases removed from V and 1 base from J, the gap between germline ends came to 9 bases. The germline CDR1 and CDR2 sequences are MNHEY and SMNVEV (reference sequence). The CDR3 consists of 13 residues. CDR3 sequence reads: CASRRTLNYGYTF. The DNA of the CDR3 is TGTGCCAGCAGAAGGACACTTAACTATGGCTACACCTTC.

The chain combines TRBV11-2 with TRBJ1-1; D perhaps matches TRBD1 (5 bases). Germline V gene sequence: CDR1 SGHAT, CDR2 FQNNGV. Trimming took 5 bases from V and 5 from J, leaving 9 bases between them. This CDR3 spans 12 amino acids. As DNA, the CDR3 is TGTGCCAGCAGCGCCTGGGGGACTGAAGCTTTCTTT. Translated: CASSAWGTEAFF. The variable domain in full, with the rest retrieved from reference TRBV11-2 and TRBJ1-1, is EAGVAQSPRYKIIEKRQSVAFWCNPISGHATLYWYQQILGQGPKLLIQFQNNGVVDDSQLPKDRFSAERLKGVDSTLKIQPAKLEDSAVYLCASSAWGTEAFFGQGTRLTVV.